This TCR beta chain was observed in a study of blood T cell repertoires in COVID-19. Method: immunoSEQ multiplex PCR; TCRdb's copy keeps in-frame clones and lacks some. The data show 110,000 or so clones, around 83% seen once. The length of the CDR3 is 12 residues. CDR1 is SGHRS and CDR2 is YFSETQ in the germline V gene. V was trimmed by 3 bases and J by 4 bases, leaving 5 bases between them. Sequenced sample: peripheral blood. The origin of this receptor is a woman aged 80 or over with acute or convalescent COVID-19. The chain has TRBV5-1 and TRBJ2-1; D is unresolved. CDR3 amino acids: CASSWAYNEQFF. In DNA form, the CDR3 reads TGCGCCAGCAGCTGGGCGTACAATGAGCAGTTCTTC. The complete variable domain, with remaining parts taken from reference TRBV5-1 and TRBJ2-1, reads KAGVTQTPRYLIKTRGQQVTLSCSPISGHRSVSWYQQTPGQGLQFLFEYFSETQRNKGNFPGRFSGRQFSNSRSEMNVSTLELGDSALYLCASSWAYNEQFFGPGTRLTVL.